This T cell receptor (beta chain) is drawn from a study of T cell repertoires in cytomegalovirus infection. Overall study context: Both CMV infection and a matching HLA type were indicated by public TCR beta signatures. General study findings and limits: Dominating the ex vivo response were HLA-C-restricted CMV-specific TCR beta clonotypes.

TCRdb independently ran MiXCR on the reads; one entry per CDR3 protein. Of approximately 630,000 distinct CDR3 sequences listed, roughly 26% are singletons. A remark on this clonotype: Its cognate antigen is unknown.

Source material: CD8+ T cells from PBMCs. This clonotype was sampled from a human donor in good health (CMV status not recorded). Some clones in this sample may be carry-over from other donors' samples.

The DNA for the CDR3 is TGTGCCAGCAGTTTAGGGCAGGGCGGATGGTACAATGAGCAGTTCTTC. This codes for CASSLGQGGWYNEQFF. This chain links TRBV27 with TRBJ2-1; perhaps TRBD1 as D (5 bases). CDR3 length: 16 residues. V was cut by 2 bases and J by 4 bases, with 15 bases left in between. In germline, CDR1 is MNHEY, CDR2 SMNVEV (reference sequence).